This T cell receptor beta chain originates from a study of human T cells and chemical hapten exposure. Study-wide background: Scalp application of diphenylcyclopropenone was performed weekly in patients across the entire approximately 24-week study.

V lost 2 bases and J lost 10; bases outside the gene matches: 11. The length of the CDR3 is 15 residues. The germline CDR1 and CDR2 sequences are SGHRS and YFSETQ. TCRdb used MiXCR to reprocess the RACE reads, holding one entry per CDR3 protein. The sample lists about 89,000 distinct CDR3 sequences, over 10% occurring once. Time point given: patch test 3, about 24 weeks after DPC sensitization. The treatment: therapeutic diphenylcyclopropenone sensitization with weekly scalp DPC. This receptor was identified in a woman in her fifties or sixties with alopecia areata. Some clones in this sample may be carry-over from other donors' samples. Material: whole blood, obtained in connection with sensitization to the hapten diphenylcyclopropenone (DPC). V usage is TRBV5-1 and J usage is TRBJ2-1; 8 bases map to TRBD2. CDR3 bases: TGCGCCAGCAGCTTCGGCCAGCGGGAGAGGTCAGAGCAGTTCTTC. Translated: CASSFGQRERSEQFF.